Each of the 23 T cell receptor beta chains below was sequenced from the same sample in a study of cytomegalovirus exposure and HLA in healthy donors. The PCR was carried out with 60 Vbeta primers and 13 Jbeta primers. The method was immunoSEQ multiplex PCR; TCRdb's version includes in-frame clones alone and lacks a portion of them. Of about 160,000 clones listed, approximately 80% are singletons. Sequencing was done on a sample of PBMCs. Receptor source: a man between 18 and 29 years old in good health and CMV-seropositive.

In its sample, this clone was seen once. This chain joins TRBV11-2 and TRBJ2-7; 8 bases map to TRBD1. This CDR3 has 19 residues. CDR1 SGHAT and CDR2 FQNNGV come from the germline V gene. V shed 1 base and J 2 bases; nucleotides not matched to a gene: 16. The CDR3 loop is CASSLGGVRGPSETYEQYF. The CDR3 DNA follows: TGTGCCAGCAGCTTAGGAGGCGTCAGGGGGCCTTCAGAAACCTACGAGCAGTACTTC.

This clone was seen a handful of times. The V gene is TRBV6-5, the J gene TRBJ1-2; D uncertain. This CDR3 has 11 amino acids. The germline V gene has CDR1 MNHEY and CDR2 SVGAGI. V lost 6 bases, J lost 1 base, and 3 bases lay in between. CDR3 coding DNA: TGTGCCAGCAGCCTTAACTATGGCTACACCTTC. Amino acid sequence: CASSLNYGYTF.

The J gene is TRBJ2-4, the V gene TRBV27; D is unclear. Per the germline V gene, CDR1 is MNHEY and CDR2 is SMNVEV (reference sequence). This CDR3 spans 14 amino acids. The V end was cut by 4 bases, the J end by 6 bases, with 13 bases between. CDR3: CASSSELIPNIQYF. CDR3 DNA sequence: TGTGCCAGCAGTTCGGAGCTGATTCCAAACATTCAGTACTTC.

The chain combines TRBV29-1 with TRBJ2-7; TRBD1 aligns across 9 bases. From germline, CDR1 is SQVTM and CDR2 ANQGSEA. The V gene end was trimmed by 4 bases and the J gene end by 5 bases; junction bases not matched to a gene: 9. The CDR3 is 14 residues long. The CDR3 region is CSVGAGQGLNEQYF. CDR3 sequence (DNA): TGCAGCGTTGGAGCGGGACAGGGACTTAACGAGCAGTACTTC.

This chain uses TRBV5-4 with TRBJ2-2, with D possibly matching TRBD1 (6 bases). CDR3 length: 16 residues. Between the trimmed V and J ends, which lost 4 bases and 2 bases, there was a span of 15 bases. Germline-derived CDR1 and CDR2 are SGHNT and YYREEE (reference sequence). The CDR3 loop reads CASSPRGQRNTGELFF. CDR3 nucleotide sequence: TGTGCCAGCAGCCCTCGAGGACAGAGAAACACCGGGGAGCTGTTTTTT.

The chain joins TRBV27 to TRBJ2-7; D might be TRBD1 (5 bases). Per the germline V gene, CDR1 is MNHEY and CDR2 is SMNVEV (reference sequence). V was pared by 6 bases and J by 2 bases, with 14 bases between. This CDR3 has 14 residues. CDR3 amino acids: CASSQDTSTYEQYF. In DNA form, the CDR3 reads TGTGCCAGCAGCCAGGACACCTCAACCTACGAGCAGTACTTC.

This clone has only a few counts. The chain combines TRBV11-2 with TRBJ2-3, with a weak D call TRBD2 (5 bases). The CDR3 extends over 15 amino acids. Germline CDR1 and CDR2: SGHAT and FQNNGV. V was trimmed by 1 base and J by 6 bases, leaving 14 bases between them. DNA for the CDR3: TGTGCCAGCAGCTTAGGAGTGGGAGCCGTTGATACGCAGTATTTT. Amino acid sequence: CASSLGVGAVDTQYF.

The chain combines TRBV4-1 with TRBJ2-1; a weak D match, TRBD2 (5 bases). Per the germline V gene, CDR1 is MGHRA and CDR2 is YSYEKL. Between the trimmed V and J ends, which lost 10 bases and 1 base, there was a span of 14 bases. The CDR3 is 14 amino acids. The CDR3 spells CATQSGESYNEQFF. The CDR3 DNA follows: TGCGCCACCCAAAGCGGTGAATCCTACAATGAGCAGTTCTTC.

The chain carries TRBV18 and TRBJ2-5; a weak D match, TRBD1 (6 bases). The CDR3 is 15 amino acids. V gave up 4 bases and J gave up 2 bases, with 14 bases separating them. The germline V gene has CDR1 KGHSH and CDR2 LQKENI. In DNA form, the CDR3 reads TGTGCCAGCTCACGTATGGGACAAGAACAAGAGACCCAGTACTTC. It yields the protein CASSRMGQEQETQYF. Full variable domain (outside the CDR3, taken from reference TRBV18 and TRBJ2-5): NAGVMQNPRHLVRRRGQEARLRCSPMKGHSHVYWYRQLPEEGLKFMVYLQKENIIDESGMPKERFSAEFPKEGPSILRIQQVVRGDSAAYFCASSRMGQEQETQYFGPGTRLLVL.

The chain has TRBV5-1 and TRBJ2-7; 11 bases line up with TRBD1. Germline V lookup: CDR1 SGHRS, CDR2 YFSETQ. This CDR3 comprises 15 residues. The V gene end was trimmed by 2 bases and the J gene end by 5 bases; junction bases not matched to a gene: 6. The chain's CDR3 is CASSFPGQGVHEQYF. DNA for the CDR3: TGCGCCAGCAGCTTTCCGGGACAGGGGGTTCACGAGCAGTACTTC.

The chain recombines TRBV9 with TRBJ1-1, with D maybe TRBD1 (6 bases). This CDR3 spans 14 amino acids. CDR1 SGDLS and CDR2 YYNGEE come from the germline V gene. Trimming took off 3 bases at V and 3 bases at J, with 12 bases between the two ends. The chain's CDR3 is CASSAPGHYTEAFF. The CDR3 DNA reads TGTGCCAGCAGCGCGCCGGGACACTACACTGAAGCTTTCTTT.

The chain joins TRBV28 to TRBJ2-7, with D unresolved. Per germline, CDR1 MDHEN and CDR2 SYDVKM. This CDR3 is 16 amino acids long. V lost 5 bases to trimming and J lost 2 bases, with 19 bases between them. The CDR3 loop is CASSEYNRTYTYEQYF. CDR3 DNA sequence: TGTGCCAGCAGTGAATATAACAGAACCTACACCTACGAGCAGTACTTC. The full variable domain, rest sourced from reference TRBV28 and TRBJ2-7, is DVKVTQSSRYLVKRTGEKVFLECVQDMDHENMFWYRQDPGLGLRLIYFSYDVKMKEKGDIPEGYSVSREKKERFSLILESASTNQTSMYLCASSEYNRTYTYEQYFGPGTRLTVT.

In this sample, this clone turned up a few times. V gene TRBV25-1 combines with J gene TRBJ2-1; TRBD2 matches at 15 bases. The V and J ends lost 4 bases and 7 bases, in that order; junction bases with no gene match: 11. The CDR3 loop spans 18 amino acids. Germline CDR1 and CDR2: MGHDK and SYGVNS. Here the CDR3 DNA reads TGTGCCAGCAGTGGGTTACCGGGACTAGCGGGAGGTGGGAATGAGCAGTTCTTC. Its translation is CASSGLPGLAGGGNEQFF.

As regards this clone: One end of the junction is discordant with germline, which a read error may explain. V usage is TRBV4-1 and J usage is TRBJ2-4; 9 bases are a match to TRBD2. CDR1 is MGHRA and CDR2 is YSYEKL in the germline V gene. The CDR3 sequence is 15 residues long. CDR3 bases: TGCGCCAGCAGCCAAGAGGGACTAGCCAAAAACAGTCAGTACTTC. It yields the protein CASSQEGLAKNSQYF.

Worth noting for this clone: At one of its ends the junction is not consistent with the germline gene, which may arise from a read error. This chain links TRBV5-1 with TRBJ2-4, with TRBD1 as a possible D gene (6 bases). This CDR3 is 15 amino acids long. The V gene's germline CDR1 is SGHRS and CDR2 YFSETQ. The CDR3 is CASSLGQAGRNSQYF. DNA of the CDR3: TGCGCCAGCAGCTTGGGACAGGCGGGCCGGAACAGTCAGTACTTC.

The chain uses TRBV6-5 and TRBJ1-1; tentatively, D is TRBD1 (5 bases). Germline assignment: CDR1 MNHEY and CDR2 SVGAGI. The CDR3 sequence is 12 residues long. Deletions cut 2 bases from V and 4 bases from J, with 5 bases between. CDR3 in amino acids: CASSYGATEAFF. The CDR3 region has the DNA TGTGCCAGCAGTTACGGGGCCACTGAAGCTTTCTTT.

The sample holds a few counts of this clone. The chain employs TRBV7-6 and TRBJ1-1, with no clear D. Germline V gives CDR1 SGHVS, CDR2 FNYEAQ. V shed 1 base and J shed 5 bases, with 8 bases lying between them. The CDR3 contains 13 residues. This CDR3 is CASSLGGETEAFF. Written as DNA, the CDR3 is TGTGCCAGCAGCTTAGGCGGGGAAACTGAAGCTTTCTTT.

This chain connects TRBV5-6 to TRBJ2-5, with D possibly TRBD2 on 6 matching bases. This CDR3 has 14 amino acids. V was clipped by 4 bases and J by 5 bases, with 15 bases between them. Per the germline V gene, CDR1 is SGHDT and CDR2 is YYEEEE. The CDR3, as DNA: TGTGCCAGCAGCCTCCTGACCGGAGGGGAGACCCAGTACTTC. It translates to CASSLLTGGETQYF.

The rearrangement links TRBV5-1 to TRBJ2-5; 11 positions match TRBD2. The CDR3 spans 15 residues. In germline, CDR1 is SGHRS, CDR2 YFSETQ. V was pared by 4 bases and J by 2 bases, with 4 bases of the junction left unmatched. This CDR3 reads CASSVTSGGQETQYF. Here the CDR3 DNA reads TGCGCCAGCAGCGTTACTAGCGGGGGACAAGAGACCCAGTACTTC.

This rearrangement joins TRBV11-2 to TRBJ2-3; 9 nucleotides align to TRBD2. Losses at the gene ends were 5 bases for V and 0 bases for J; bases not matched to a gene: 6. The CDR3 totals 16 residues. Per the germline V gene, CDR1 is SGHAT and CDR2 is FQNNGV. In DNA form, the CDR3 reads TGTGCCAGCAGCCTAGCGGGATACCCTAGCACAGATACGCAGTATTTT. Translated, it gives CASSLAGYPSTDTQYF.

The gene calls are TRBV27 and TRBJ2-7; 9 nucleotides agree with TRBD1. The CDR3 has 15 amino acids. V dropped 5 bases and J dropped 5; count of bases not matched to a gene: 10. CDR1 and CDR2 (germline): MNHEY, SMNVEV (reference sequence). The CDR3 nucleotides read TGTGCCAGCAGTACCGGGACAGGGCGGAAAAACGAGCAGTACTTC. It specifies CASSTGTGRKNEQYF.

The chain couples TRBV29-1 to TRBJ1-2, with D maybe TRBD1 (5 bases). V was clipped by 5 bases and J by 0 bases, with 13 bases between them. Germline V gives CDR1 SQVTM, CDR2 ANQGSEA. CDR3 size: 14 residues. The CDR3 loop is CSVTVGGANYGYTF. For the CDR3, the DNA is TGCAGCGTTACGGTGGGGGGAGCTAACTATGGCTACACCTTC.

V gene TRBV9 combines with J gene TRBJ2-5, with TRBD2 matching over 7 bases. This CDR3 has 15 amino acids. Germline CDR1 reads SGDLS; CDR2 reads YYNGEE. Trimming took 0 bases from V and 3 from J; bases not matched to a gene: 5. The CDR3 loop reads CASSVGAGNEETQYF. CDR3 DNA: TGTGCCAGCAGCGTAGGAGCGGGGAATGAAGAGACCCAGTACTTC.